This TCR beta chain comes out of a study of identical twins. CDR3 length: 15 amino acids. The germline V gene encodes CDR1 LGHDT and CDR2 YNNKEL (reference sequence). The V and J ends lost 5 bases and 2 bases respectively, with 12 bases between them. With no exceptions, donors were healthy Caucasians. This clonotype has just a few counts. The antigen is not known. Study observations and caveats: While abundant cord blood beta clonotypes carried fewer insertions, memory repertoires showed no such pattern. Analyses based on zero insertions could be partly confounded by invariant MAIT and iNKT cells.

cDNA carried unique molecular identifiers, and a universal primer site was added by template switching. MiXCR, run by TCRdb on the 5' RACE reads, gives a single entry per CDR3 protein. Of a few hundred thousand distinct CDR3 sequences in the sample, roughly a tenth were seen once. The source material was memory T cells sorted from blood. This receptor was taken from a man between 45 and 60 years old in good health. The rearrangement links TRBV3-1 to TRBJ1-4; D is unclear. CDR3: CASSLRTGTNEKLFF. The CDR3 DNA reads TGTGCCAGCAGCTTACGAACGGGTACTAATGAAAAACTGTTTTTT.